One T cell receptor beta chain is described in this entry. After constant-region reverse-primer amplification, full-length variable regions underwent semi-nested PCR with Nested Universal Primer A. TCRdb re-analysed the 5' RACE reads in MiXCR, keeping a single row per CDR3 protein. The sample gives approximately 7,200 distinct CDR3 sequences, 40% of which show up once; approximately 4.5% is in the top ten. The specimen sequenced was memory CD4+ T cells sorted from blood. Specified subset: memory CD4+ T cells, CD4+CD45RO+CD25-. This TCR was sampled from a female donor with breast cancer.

The CDR3 protein is CAISGGLAERGSYNEQFF. The CDR3 coding sequence is TGTGCCATCAGTGGGGGACTAGCGGAACGGGGCTCCTACAATGAGCAGTTCTTC. This chain links TRBV10-3 with TRBJ2-1; 11 nucleotides match TRBD2. The J segment lost 0 bases and the V segment lost 4 bases, leaving 8 bases of the junction unmatched. The V gene's germline CDR1 is ENHRY and CDR2 SYGVKD. This CDR3 region has 18 residues.